This T cell receptor beta chain was sequenced for a study of T cell changes during pregnancy in multiple sclerosis. Some clones are missing from TCRdb's copy, which holds only in-frame ones; the method was immunoSEQ multiplex PCR. The data contain some 60,000 clones, approximately 90% of them singletons. The V gene end was trimmed by 6 bases and the J gene end by 3 bases; junction bases not matched to a gene: 8. Germline CDR1 is SGHAT and CDR2 is FQNNGV. The CDR3 spans 15 residues. The receptor was derived from a female donor with multiple sclerosis, enrolled in a pregnancy study. The chain employs TRBV11-2 and TRBJ2-1; 7 positions match TRBD1. Sequenced here: peripheral blood, sampled in the second trimester of pregnancy. The CDR3 DNA sequence: TGTGCCAGCAGTCCGCCGACAGGGCGCTACAATGAGCAGTTCTTC. This gives the protein CASSPPTGRYNEQFF.